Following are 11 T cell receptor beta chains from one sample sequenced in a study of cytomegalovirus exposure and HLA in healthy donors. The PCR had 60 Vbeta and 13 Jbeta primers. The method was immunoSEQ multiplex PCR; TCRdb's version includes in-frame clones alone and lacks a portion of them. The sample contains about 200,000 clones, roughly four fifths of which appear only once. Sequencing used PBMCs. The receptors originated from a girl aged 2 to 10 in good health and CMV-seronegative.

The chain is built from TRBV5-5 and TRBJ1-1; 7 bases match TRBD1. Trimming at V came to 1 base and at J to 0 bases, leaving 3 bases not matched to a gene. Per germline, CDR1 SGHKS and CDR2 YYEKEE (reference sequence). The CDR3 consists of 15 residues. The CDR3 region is CASSLMGQMNTEAFF. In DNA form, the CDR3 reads TGTGCCAGCAGCTTGATGGGACAGATGAACACTGAAGCTTTCTTT.

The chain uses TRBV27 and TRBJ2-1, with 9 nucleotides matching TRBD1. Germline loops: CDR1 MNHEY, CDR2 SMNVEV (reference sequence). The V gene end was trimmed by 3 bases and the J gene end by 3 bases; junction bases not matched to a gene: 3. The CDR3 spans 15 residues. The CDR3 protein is CASSLGQGFYNEQFF. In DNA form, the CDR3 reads TGTGCCAGCAGTTTGGGACAGGGATTCTACAATGAGCAGTTCTTC.

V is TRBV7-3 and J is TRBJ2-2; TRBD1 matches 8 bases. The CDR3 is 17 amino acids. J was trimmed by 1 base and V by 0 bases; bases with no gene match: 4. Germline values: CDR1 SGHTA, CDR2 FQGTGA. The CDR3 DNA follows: TGTGCCAGCAGCTTAACTCCCGGGACAGGGAACACCGGGGAGCTGTTTTTT. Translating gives CASSLTPGTGNTGELFF. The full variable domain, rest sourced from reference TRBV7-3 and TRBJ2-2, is GAGVSQTPSNKVTEKGKYVELRCDPISGHTALYWYRQSLGQGPEFLIYFQGTGAADDSGLPNDRFFAVRPEGSVSTLKIQRTERGDSAVYLCASSLTPGTGNTGELFFGEGSRLTVL.

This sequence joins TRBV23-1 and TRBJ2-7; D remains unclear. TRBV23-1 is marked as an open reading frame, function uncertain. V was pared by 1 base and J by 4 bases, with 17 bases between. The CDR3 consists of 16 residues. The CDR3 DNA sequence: TGCGCCAGCAGTCAATTTACCCAGGCTACCTTTTACGAGCAGTACTTC. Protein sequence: CASSQFTQATFYEQYF.

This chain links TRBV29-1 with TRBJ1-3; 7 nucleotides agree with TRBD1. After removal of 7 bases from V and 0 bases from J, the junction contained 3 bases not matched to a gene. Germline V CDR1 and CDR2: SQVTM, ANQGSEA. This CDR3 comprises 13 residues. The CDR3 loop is CSARQGSGNTIYF. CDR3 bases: TGCAGCGCCAGACAGGGCTCTGGAAACACCATATATTTT.

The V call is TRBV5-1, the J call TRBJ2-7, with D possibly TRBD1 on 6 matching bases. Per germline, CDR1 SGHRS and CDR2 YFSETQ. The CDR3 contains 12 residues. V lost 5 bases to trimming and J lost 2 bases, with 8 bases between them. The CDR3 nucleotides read TGCGCCAGCAGAACAGGGCCCTACGAGCAGTACTTC. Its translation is CASRTGPYEQYF. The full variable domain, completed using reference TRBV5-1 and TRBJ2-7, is KAGVTQTPRYLIKTRGQQVTLSCSPISGHRSVSWYQQTPGQGLQFLFEYFSETQRNKGNFPGRFSGRQFSNSRSEMNVSTLELGDSALYLCASRTGPYEQYFGPGTRLTVT.

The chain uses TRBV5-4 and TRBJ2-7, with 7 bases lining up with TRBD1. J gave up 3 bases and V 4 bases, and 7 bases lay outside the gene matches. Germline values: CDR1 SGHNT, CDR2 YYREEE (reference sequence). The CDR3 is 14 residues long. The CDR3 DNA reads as TGTGCCAGCAGCCCAGGGACAGCGATCTACGAGCAGTACTTC. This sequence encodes CASSPGTAIYEQYF.

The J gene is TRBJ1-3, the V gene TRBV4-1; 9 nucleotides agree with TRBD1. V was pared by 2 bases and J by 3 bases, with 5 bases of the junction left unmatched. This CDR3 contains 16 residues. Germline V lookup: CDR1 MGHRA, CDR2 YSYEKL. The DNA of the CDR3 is TGCGCCAGCAGCCAACCTAGACAGGGGGGTGGAAACACCATATATTTT. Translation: CASSQPRQGGGNTIYF.

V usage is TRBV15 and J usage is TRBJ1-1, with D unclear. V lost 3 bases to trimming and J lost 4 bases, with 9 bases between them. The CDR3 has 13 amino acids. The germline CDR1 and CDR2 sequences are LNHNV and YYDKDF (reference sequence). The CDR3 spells CATSSDKSTEAFF. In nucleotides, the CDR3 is TGTGCCACCAGCAGCGACAAAAGCACTGAAGCTTTCTTT.

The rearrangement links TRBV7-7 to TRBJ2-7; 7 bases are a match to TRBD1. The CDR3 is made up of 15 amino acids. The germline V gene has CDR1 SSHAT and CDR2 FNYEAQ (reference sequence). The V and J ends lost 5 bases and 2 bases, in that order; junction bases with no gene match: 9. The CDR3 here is CASSPGTVAPYEQYF. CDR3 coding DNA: TGTGCCAGCAGCCCCGGGACAGTGGCTCCCTACGAGCAGTACTTC.

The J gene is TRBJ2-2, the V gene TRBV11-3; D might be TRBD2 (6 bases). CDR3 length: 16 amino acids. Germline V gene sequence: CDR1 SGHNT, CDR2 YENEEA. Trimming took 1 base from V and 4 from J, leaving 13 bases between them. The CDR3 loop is CASSLAGAVITGELFF. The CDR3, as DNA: TGTGCCAGCAGCTTAGCGGGAGCAGTAATCACCGGGGAGCTGTTTTTT. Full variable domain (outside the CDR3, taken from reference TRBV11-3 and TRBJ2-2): EAGVVQSPRYKIIEKKQPVAFWCNPISGHNTLYWYLQNLGQGPELLIRYENEEAVDDSQLPKDRFSAERLKGVDSTLKIQPAELGDSAVYLCASSLAGAVITGELFFGEGSRLTVL.